The T cell receptor (beta chain) under discussion was sequenced for a study of CD8 T cells in Susac syndrome. Findings and caveats of the study: The study conceded that relatively few individuals underwent its TCR sequencing and HLA analysis.

The controls were healthy donors who were matched for age and sex. TEMRA cells were FACS-enriched, and CD8+ and CD4+ T cells were isolated negatively. An input of about 0.5 to 1 ug of RNA was subjected to reverse transcription using random hexamers. TCRdb fed the immunoSEQ multiplex PCR reads into MiXCR, producing one record per CDR3 protein. The data hold 150,000 to 200,000 distinct CDR3 sequences, with about 90% observed a single time. Points on this clonotype: Its cognate antigen is unknown.

The CDR3 has 15 residues. CDR1 and CDR2 (germline): MNHEY, SMNVEV (reference sequence). V dropped 4 bases and J dropped 0 bases, with 10 bases sitting between them. V gene TRBV27 combines with J gene TRBJ2-1; D assignment may be TRBD1 or TRBD2 (5 bases each). This clonotype originated in a human donor in good health. Sequenced: CD4+ T cells from PBMCs. CDR3 in amino acids: CASSYEGYSYNEQFF. The CDR3 nucleotides are TGTGCCAGCAGTTACGAGGGGTACTCCTACAATGAGCAGTTCTTC.